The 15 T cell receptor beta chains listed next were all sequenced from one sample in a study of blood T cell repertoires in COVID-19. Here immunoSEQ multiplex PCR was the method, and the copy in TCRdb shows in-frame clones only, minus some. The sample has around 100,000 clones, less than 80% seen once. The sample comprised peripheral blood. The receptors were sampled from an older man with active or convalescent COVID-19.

CDR3: CAWIRGQGSLSSGNTIYF. The DNA for the CDR3 is TGTGCCTGGATTAGGGGACAGGGGTCGTTAAGCTCTGGAAACACCATATATTTT. This chain uses TRBV30 with TRBJ1-3; 10 bases map to TRBD1. CDR3 length equals 18 residues. Germline V gives CDR1 GTSNPN, CDR2 SVGIG (reference sequence). With 4 bases clipped from V and 0 bases from J, the junction kept 12 bases outside the gene matches.

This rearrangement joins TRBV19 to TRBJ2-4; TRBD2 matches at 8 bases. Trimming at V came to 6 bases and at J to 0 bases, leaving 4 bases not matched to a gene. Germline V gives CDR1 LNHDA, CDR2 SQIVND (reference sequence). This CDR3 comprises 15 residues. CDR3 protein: CASRRGVLAKNIQYF. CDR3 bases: TGTGCCAGTAGGCGGGGGGTCTTAGCCAAAAACATTCAGTACTTC.

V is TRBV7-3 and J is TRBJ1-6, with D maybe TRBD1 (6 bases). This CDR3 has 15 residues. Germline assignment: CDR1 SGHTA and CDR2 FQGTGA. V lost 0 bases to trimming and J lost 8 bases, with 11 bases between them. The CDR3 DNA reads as TGTGCCAGCAGCTTAACTGGGCAGGGGCATTCACCCCTCCACTTT. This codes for CASSLTGQGHSPLHF.

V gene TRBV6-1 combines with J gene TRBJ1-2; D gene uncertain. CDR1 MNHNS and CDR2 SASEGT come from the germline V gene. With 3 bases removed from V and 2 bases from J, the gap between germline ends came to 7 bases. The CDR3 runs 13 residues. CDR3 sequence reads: CASSDRRNYGYTF. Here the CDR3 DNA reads TGTGCCAGCAGTGACAGGCGCAACTATGGCTACACCTTC.

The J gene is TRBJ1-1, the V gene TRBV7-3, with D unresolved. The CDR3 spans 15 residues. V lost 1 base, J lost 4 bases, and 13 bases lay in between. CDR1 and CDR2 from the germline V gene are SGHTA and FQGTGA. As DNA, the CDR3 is TGTGCCAGCAGCTTAATCGGGGTGGGCTTCACTGAAGCTTTCTTT. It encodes CASSLIGVGFTEAFF.

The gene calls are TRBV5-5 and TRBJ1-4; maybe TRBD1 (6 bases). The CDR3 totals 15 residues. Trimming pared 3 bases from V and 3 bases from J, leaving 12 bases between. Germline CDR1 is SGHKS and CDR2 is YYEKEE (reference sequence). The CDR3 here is CASSYRDKANEKLFF. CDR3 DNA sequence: TGTGCCAGCAGCTACCGGGACAAGGCTAATGAAAAACTGTTTTTT. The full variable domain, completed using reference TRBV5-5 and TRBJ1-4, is DAGVTQSPTHLIKTRGQQVTLRCSPISGHKSVSWYQQVLGQGPQFIFQYYEKEERGRGNFPDRFSARQFPNYSSELNVNALLLGDSALYLCASSYRDKANEKLFFGSGTQLSVL.

CDR3 nucleotide sequence: TGTGCCAGCAGGTTTTCGACTAGCTCTGATGAGCAGTTCTTC. Protein: CASRFSTSSDEQFF. The rearrangement joins TRBV7-3 to TRBJ2-1, with 7 bases lining up with TRBD2. Trimming removed 6 bases from V and 8 bases from J; junction bases left unmatched: 10. The CDR3 spans 14 residues. Germline V CDR1 and CDR2: SGHTA, FQGTGA.

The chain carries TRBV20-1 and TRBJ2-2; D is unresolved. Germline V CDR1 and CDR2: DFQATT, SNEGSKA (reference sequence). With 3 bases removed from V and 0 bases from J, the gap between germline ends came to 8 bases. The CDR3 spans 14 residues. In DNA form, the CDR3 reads TGCAGTGCTAGTGCGGTTGCGAACACCGGGGAGCTGTTTTTT. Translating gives CSASAVANTGELFF.

The CDR3 coding sequence is TGTGCCAGCAGCTTGGATTTCTCCTCTAGCGGGGCTTTGAATGAGCAGTTCTTC. This sequence encodes CASSLDFSSSGALNEQFF. The chain recombines TRBV5-6 with TRBJ2-1; 9 nucleotides match TRBD2. Per germline, CDR1 SGHDT and CDR2 YYEEEE. The length of the CDR3 is 18 residues. V lost 0 bases and J lost 7; bases outside the gene matches: 14.

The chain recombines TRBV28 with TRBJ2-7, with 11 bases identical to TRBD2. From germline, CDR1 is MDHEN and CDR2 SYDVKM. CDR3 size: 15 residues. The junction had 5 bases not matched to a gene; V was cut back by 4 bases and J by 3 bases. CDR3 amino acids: CASSSTSGGSYEQYF. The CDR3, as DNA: TGTGCCAGCAGTTCAACTAGCGGGGGTAGCTACGAGCAGTACTTC.

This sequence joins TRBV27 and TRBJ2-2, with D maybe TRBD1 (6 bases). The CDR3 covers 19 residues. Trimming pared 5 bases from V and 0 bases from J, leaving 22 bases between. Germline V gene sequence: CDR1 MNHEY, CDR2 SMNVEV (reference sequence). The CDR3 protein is CASSKSPPGVGANTGELFF. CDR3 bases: TGTGCCAGCAGTAAAAGCCCACCAGGGGTCGGTGCGAACACCGGGGAGCTGTTTTTT.

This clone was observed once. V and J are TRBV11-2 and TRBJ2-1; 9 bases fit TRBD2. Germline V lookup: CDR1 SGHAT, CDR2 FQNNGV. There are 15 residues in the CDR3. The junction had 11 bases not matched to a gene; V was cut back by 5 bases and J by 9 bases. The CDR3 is CASSKQGTAGGEQFF. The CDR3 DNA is TGTGCCAGCAGCAAACAGGGGACAGCGGGAGGTGAGCAGTTCTTC.

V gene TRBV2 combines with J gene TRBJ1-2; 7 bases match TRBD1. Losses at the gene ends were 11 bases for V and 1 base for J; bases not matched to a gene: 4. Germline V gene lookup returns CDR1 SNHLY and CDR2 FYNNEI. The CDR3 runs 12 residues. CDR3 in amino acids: CAGGQVNYGYTF. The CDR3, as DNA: TGTGCCGGCGGACAGGTTAACTATGGCTACACCTTC.

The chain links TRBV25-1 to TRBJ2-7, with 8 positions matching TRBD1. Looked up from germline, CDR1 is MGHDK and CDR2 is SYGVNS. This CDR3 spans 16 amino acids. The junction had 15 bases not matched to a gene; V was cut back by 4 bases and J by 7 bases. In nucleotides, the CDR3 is TGTGCCAGCAGTGCATTGTGGACAGGGAATTCGAAGGAGCAGTACTTC. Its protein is CASSALWTGNSKEQYF.

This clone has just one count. The CDR3 region is CASSLDRGRSPLHF. The CDR3 DNA reads TGTGCCAGCAGCTTGGACAGGGGGCGGTCACCCCTCCACTTT. The rearrangement links TRBV7-9 to TRBJ1-6; TRBD1 matches 11 bases. The V gene end was trimmed by 3 bases and the J gene end by 10 bases; junction bases not matched to a gene: 2. Germline CDR1 reads SEHNR; CDR2 reads FQNEAQ (reference sequence). The CDR3 consists of 14 residues. Combining the CDR3 with reference TRBV7-9 and TRBJ1-6 gives the whole variable domain DTGVSQNPRHKITKRGQNVTFRCDPISEHNRLYWYRQTLGQGPEFLTYFQNEAQLEKSRLLSDRFSAERPKGSFSTLEIQRTEQGDSAMYLCASSLDRGRSPLHFGNGTRLTVT.